Following are 18 T cell receptor beta chains from one sample sequenced in a study of cytotoxic CD8 clonotypes in ibrutinib-treated CLL (dated by TCRdb to the early 2020s). In the paper's terms, the time point label means: around 25 months on ibrutinib. The library came from the immunoSEQ multiplex PCR assay. This is the immuneACCESS table as TCRdb keeps it, with only in-frame sequences that have V and J called. A part of the clones is gone; compared with another copy, unresolved V genes explain less than half, and the rest is unexplained. Recorded for this sample are approximately 47,000 clones; 65% to 70% of them occurred a single time. The ten largest make up around a fifth of the sample. The sequencing here drew on PBMCs, taken after 24 months of ibrutinib treatment. Source of these receptors: a human donor with chronic lymphocytic leukemia.

The chain joins TRBV9 to TRBJ2-3; D gene ambiguous. Germline assignment: CDR1 SGDLS and CDR2 YYNGEE. This CDR3 comprises 15 residues. The V gene lost 2 bases and the J gene lost 1 base, with 11 bases spanning the gap. The CDR3 nucleotides are TGTGCCAGCAGCGTCGAGAGCGTGGGCACAGATACGCAGTATTTT. Encoded protein: CASSVESVGTDTQYF.

The gene calls are TRBV2 and TRBJ2-1; a weak D match, TRBD2 (6 bases). Germline loops: CDR1 SNHLY, CDR2 FYNNEI. CDR3 size: 15 residues. V shed 3 bases and J shed 0 bases, with 9 bases lying between them. The CDR3: CASSEAGISYNEQFF. CDR3 DNA: TGTGCCAGCAGTGAGGCGGGAATCTCCTACAATGAGCAGTTCTTC.

The rearrangement joins TRBV2 to TRBJ2-3, with TRBD2 matching over 7 bases. V was clipped by 5 bases and J by 0 bases; unmatched bases: 11. CDR1 and CDR2 from the germline V gene are SNHLY and FYNNEI. The CDR3 runs 17 residues. The CDR3 DNA reads as TGTGCCAGCAGTCACCAGGGCGGGGGATCTAGCACAGATACGCAGTATTTT. It specifies CASSHQGGGSSTDTQYF.

This clone was seen more than once but under ten times. The V and J genes are TRBV19 and TRBJ1-2; D remains ambiguous. CDR1 and CDR2 from the germline V gene are LNHDA and SQIVND (reference sequence). V gave up 8 bases and J gave up 0 bases, with 13 bases separating them. There are 14 residues in the CDR3. The CDR3 coding sequence is TGTGCCAGTGGAGGGTTTCAGACTAACTATGGCTACACCTTC. This translates into CASGGFQTNYGYTF. The full variable domain, completed using reference TRBV19 and TRBJ1-2, is DGGITQSPKYLFRKEGQNVTLSCEQNLNHDAMYWYRQDPGQGLRLIYYSQIVNDFQKGDIAEGYSVSREKKESFPLTVTSAQKNPTAFYLCASGGFQTNYGYTFGSGTRLTVV.

The gene calls are TRBV9 and TRBJ1-4; a possible D gene is TRBD1 (5 bases). CDR1 SGDLS and CDR2 YYNGEE come from the germline V gene. The CDR3 has 13 residues. Trimming took off 4 bases at V and 8 bases at J, with 12 bases between the two ends. The chain's CDR3 is CASSRGLGEKLFF. CDR3 nucleotide sequence: TGTGCCAGCAGCCGGGGGTTGGGAGAAAAACTGTTTTTT.

Regarding this clone: Other DNA sequences in the same sample also yield this CDR3. The V call is TRBV20-1, the J call TRBJ2-7; D perhaps matches TRBD1 (6 bases). Germline lookup yields CDR1 DFQATT and CDR2 SNEGSKA (reference sequence). The CDR3 contains 11 residues. The CDR3 region has the DNA TGCAAAAGGGGGAGTTCCTACGAGCAGTACTTC. It yields the protein CKRGSSYEQYF.

This chain connects TRBV21-1 to TRBJ2-7. TRBV21-1 is a documented pseudogene. The CDR3 loop spans 15 amino acids. For the CDR3, the DNA is TGTGCCAGCAGCCCCCCGGTAGTAAAACACTACGAGCAGTACTTC. As protein: CASSPPVVKHYEQYF.

V and J are TRBV6-6 and TRBJ1-5; D remains unclear. V was trimmed by 5 bases and J by 2 bases, leaving 16 bases between them. The CDR3 consists of 16 residues. The germline V gene encodes CDR1 MNHNY and CDR2 SVGAGI (reference sequence). The CDR3 loop is CASSPPGTEGNQPQHF. Written as DNA, the CDR3 is TGTGCCAGCAGTCCTCCAGGAACTGAGGGCAATCAGCCCCAGCATTTT.

The J gene is TRBJ1-3, the V gene TRBV5-4; D is ambiguous. V dropped 7 bases and J dropped 8 bases, with 16 bases sitting between them. Per germline, CDR1 SGHNT and CDR2 YYREEE (reference sequence). The CDR3 length is 13 residues. The DNA for the CDR3 is TGTGCCAGCGGGCGGGGTAACGAGGACACCATATATTTT. Translated, it gives CASGRGNEDTIYF.

This rearrangement joins TRBV7-3 to TRBJ2-3; 14 bases are shared with TRBD2. The germline V gene has CDR1 SGHTA and CDR2 FQGTGA. This CDR3 is 15 amino acids long. With 5 bases clipped from V and 6 bases from J, the junction kept 4 bases outside the gene matches. The CDR3 nucleotides read TGTGCCAGCAGCCCGGGACTAGCGGGAGCGGATACGCAGTATTTT. Translation: CASSPGLAGADTQYF.

This chain joins TRBV7-3 and TRBJ2-5; D not resolved. The germline V gene encodes CDR1 SGHTA and CDR2 FQGTGA. V was clipped by 3 bases and J by 4 bases, with 3 bases between them. CDR3 size: 11 residues. Here the CDR3 reads CASSFGETQYF. The DNA of the CDR3 is TGTGCCAGCAGCTTTGGAGAGACCCAGTACTTC.

The V call is TRBV5-1, the J call TRBJ2-7; TRBD2 aligns across 7 bases. The CDR3 is made up of 14 amino acids. Per the germline V gene, CDR1 is SGHRS and CDR2 is YFSETQ. Trimming removed 4 bases from V and 2 bases from J; junction bases left unmatched: 6. The DNA of the CDR3 is TGCGCCAGCAGCACGACTAGCAAGCCCTACGAGCAGTACTTC. Protein sequence: CASSTTSKPYEQYF.

Sample share makes this clone medium-sized (0.01 to 0.1%). The chain uses TRBV2 and TRBJ2-5; 11 nucleotides agree with TRBD2. J was trimmed by 3 bases and V by 8 bases; bases with no gene match: 8. The CDR3 runs to 15 residues. The germline CDR1 and CDR2 sequences are SNHLY and FYNNEI. CDR3 sequence reads: CASDLTGLAEETQYF. The CDR3 nucleotides are TGTGCCAGCGACTTAACGGGACTAGCGGAAGAGACCCAGTACTTC.

The V and J genes are TRBV2 and TRBJ2-5, with D unclear. Germline CDR1 and CDR2: SNHLY and FYNNEI. This CDR3 contains 12 residues. V was trimmed by 5 bases and J by 5 bases, leaving 9 bases between them. CDR3 region: CASSWGGETQYF. DNA of the CDR3: TGTGCCAGCAGTTGGGGTGGGGAGACCCAGTACTTC. The complete variable domain, with remaining parts taken from reference TRBV2 and TRBJ2-5, reads EPEVTQTPSHQVTQMGQEVILRCVPISNHLYFYWYRQILGQKVEFLVSFYNNEISEKSEIFDDQFSVERPDGSNFTLKIRSTKLEDSAMYFCASSWGGETQYFGPGTRLLVL.

The CDR3: CASSIETENQPQHF. CDR3 sequence (DNA): TGTGCCAGTAGTATTGAGACAGAGAATCAGCCCCAGCATTTT. This chain connects TRBV19 to TRBJ1-5; D might be TRBD1 (5 bases). Germline V gene sequence: CDR1 LNHDA, CDR2 SQIVND (reference sequence). This CDR3 is 14 amino acids long. V dropped 3 bases and J dropped 4 bases, with 10 bases sitting between them.

The gene calls are TRBV7-9 and TRBJ1-5, with D unclear. This CDR3 contains 14 residues. CDR1 and CDR2 from the germline V gene are SEHNR and FQNEAQ (reference sequence). The germline V and J ends were trimmed by 1 base and 1 base, with 5 bases remaining between them. In nucleotides, the CDR3 is TGTGCCAGCAGCTTAGAGGCCAGCAATCAGCCCCAGCATTTT. This translates into CASSLEASNQPQHF.

The V and J genes are TRBV2 and TRBJ1-5, with unresolved D. Deletions cut 3 bases from V and 4 bases from J, with 16 bases between. The CDR3 sequence is 16 residues long. Germline loops: CDR1 SNHLY, CDR2 FYNNEI. CDR3 DNA: TGTGCCAGCAGTGACTACGGCAGCCGCGAAAATCAGCCCCAGCATTTT. Translated: CASSDYGSRENQPQHF.

This chain connects TRBV21-1 to TRBJ2-3; TRBD2 is taken as the D call from the table, unchecked against the DNA. TRBV21-1 counts as a pseudogene. The CDR3 runs to 20 residues. DNA of the CDR3: TGTGCCAGCAGCCTGCCGGGACTAGGCCTTCCCTATACCCACACAGATACGCAGTATTTT. Amino acids: CASSLPGLGLPYTHTDTQYF.